Included here is one T cell receptor (beta chain) sequence, with context. Its antigen is not identified. Produced via immunoSEQ multiplex PCR; TCRdb's table is partial and in-frame only. The sample holds tens of thousands of clones; 91% are singletons and the top ten take 2.6%. This sample was taken from a study of OX40 agonist ivuxolimab in advanced cancers. General study points: A proportion of nonresponders additionally exhibited low normalized T-cell clonal expansion. More expanded clones were found, on average, in CD8+ than in CD4+ T cells.

Sequenced here: CD4+ or CD8+ T cells sorted from blood, sampled in a trial of the OX40 agonist ivuxolimab. This TCR derives from an adult with an advanced solid tumor such as melanoma, head and neck, liver or kidney cancer.

CDR3 region: CASSTKQGKSYNEQFF. CDR3 nucleotide sequence: TGTGCCAGCAGCACTAAACAGGGGAAATCCTACAATGAGCAGTTCTTC. V usage is TRBV7-2 and J usage is TRBJ2-1; 7 positions agree with TRBD1. This CDR3 has 16 amino acids. V lost 5 bases to trimming and J lost 1 base; unmatched junction nucleotides: 8. CDR1 is SGHTA and CDR2 is FQGNSA in the germline V gene.